A single sample is the source of the 12 T cell receptor beta chains below, sequenced in a study of read filtering for tumor transcriptome and immune sequencing. The library was built from roughly 400 ng RNA with molecular barcoded adaptors for alpha/delta and beta/gamma chains. TCRdb ran MiXCR on the reads and lists one entry per CDR3 protein. The data hold tens of thousands of distinct CDR3 sequences, with under 25% observed a single time. Source material: a population of CD138-negative cells sorted from bone marrow. Every receptor here comes from a donor over 35 with multiple myeloma.

The rearrangement links TRBV20-1 to TRBJ1-5, with D unresolved. CDR3 length: 13 residues. Trimming shortened V by 3 bases and J by 3 bases, and 9 bases separated the two germline ends. CDR1 and CDR2 from the germline V gene are DFQATT and SNEGSKA (reference sequence). CDR3 nucleotides: TGCAGTGCTAGCGTAGGCAACAATCAGCCCCAGCATTTT. Its translation: CSASVGNNQPQHF.

This clonotype occurred many times. The chain recombines TRBV7-2 with TRBJ1-5; D uncertain. The CDR3 length is 14 residues. The germline gives CDR1 SGHTA, CDR2 FQGNSA. Trimming took off 1 base at V and 6 bases at J, with 10 bases between the two ends. CDR3 sequence: CASSLGLATQPQHF. The CDR3 coding sequence is TGTGCCAGCAGCTTAGGTCTAGCAACTCAGCCCCAGCATTTT.

This clonotype was recorded only once. The chain recombines TRBV5-1 with TRBJ1-1; 7 bases fit TRBD1. V lost 0 bases, J lost 3 bases, and 5 bases stayed unmatched. This CDR3 is 15 amino acids long. Germline lookup yields CDR1 SGHRS and CDR2 YFSETQ. This chain's CDR3 is CASSLEGTEDTEAFF. The CDR3 nucleotides are TGCGCCAGCAGCTTGGAGGGGACAGAGGACACTGAAGCTTTCTTT.

This clonotype was counted many times. The chain couples TRBV3-1 to TRBJ1-1; D unclear. Germline CDR1 LGHDT, CDR2 YNNKEL (reference sequence). Trimming took off 0 bases at V and 6 bases at J, with 8 bases between the two ends. This CDR3 comprises 13 residues. The CDR3 is CASSQEGRPEAFF. For the CDR3, the DNA is TGTGCCAGCAGCCAAGAAGGCAGGCCTGAAGCTTTCTTT.

This clonotype showed up many times. One end of the junction is discordant with germline, which a read error may explain. The chain links TRBV28 to TRBJ2-7, with 7 bases fitting TRBD1. This CDR3 has 11 amino acids. Germline CDR1 and CDR2: MDHEN and SYDVKM. The CDR3 here is CASRSTTGMVF. CDR3 DNA: TGTGCCAGCCGATCCACGACAGGGATGGTCTTC.

This clonotype was counted a single time. The V gene is TRBV6-2 or TRBV6-3, the J gene TRBJ1-5; possibly TRBD1 for D (6 bases). The CDR3 is 15 residues long. Per germline, CDR1 MNHEY and CDR2 SVGEGT. The V and J ends lost 6 bases and 6 bases respectively, with 18 bases between them. This CDR3 is CASRLPGAHGQPQHF. CDR3 bases: TGTGCCAGCAGGCTACCGGGGGCTCACGGTCAGCCCCAGCATTTT.

This clonotype came up many times. V is TRBV28 and J is TRBJ2-5; D may match TRBD1 or TRBD2 (6 bases each). Germline V gene lookup returns CDR1 MDHEN and CDR2 SYDVKM. Trimming removed 6 bases at V and 4 bases at J, with 18 bases between. The CDR3 extends over 15 amino acids. The CDR3 bases are TGTGCCAGCAGCACCGCGGGACAAATGGGAGAGACCCAGTACTTC. Encoded protein: CASSTAGQMGETQYF. The variable domain in full, with the rest retrieved from reference TRBV28 and TRBJ2-5, is DVKVTQSSRYLVKRTGEKVFLECVQDMDHENMFWYRQDPGLGLRLIYFSYDVKMKEKGDIPEGYSVSREKKERFSLILESASTNQTSMYLCASSTAGQMGETQYFGPGTRLLVL.

V usage is TRBV6-5 and J usage is TRBJ1-5; D perhaps matches TRBD1 (6 bases). V was shortened by 6 bases and J by 3 bases, with 9 bases between the two germline ends. The CDR3 is made up of 13 amino acids. In germline, CDR1 is MNHEY, CDR2 SVGAGI. In nucleotides, the CDR3 is TGTGCCAGCAGACAGGGTTACAATCAGCCCCAGCATTTT. Protein sequence: CASRQGYNQPQHF.

Ten or more counts support this clonotype. As DNA, the CDR3 is TGTGCCAGCTCACCACAAAGGACTCCGTACTACGAGCAGTACTTC. This sequence encodes CASSPQRTPYYEQYF. The chain joins TRBV18 to TRBJ2-7, with D tentatively TRBD2 (5 bases). The V gene lost 1 base and the J gene lost 3 bases, with 13 bases spanning the gap. CDR1 is KGHSH, CDR2 LQKENI, per germline. This CDR3 comprises 15 residues.

This clonotype was found many times. The V gene is TRBV7-9, the J gene TRBJ1-1; D gene ambiguous. Germline V gives CDR1 SEHNR, CDR2 FQNEAQ (reference sequence). This CDR3 region has 14 residues. The V end lost 4 bases, the J end lost 1 base, and 10 bases lay between the germline ends. The CDR3 here is CASSSQSGNTEAFF. The CDR3 nucleotides read TGTGCCAGCAGCTCTCAATCGGGGAACACTGAAGCTTTCTTT.

A note on this clonotype: The junction differs from germline at one of its ends, possibly a read error. V is TRBV6-6 and J is TRBJ2-6, with D uncertain. CDR1 and CDR2 (germline): MNHNY, SVGAGI (reference sequence). The CDR3 contains 15 residues. As DNA, the CDR3 is TGTGCCAGCGGTTACTCGTCCTCTGGGGCCAACGTCCTGACTTTC. Its translation is CASGYSSSGANVLTF.

This clonotype was counted many times. A read error is possible here, since a much larger clone lies one base away. Given the absence of the conserved phenylalanine or tryptophan at the CDR3 end, a read error is likely. The chain carries TRBV7-9 and TRBJ1-1; TRBD1 agrees at 7 bases. Trimming at V came to 6 bases and at J to 8 bases, leaving 9 bases not matched to a gene. CDR3 size: 13 residues. The germline CDR1 and CDR2 sequences are SEHNR and FQNEAQ (reference sequence). CDR3 region: CASSSGGFSEAFL. CDR3 nucleotide sequence: TGTGCCAGCAGTTCAGGGGGGTTCTCGGAAGCTTTCCTT.